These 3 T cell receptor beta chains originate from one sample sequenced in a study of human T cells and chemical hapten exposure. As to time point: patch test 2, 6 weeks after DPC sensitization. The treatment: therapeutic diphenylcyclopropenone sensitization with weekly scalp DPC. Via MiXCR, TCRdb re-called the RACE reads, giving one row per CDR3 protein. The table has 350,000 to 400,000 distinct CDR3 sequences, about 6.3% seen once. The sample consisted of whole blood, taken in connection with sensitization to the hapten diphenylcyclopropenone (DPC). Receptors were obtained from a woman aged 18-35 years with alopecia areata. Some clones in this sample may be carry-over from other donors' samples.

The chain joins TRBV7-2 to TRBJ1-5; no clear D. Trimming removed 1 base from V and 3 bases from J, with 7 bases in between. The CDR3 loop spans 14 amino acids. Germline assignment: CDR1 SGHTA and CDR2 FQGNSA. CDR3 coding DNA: TGTGCCAGCAGCTTAGGGAACGACAATCAGCCCCAGCATTTT. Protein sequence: CASSLGNDNQPQHF.

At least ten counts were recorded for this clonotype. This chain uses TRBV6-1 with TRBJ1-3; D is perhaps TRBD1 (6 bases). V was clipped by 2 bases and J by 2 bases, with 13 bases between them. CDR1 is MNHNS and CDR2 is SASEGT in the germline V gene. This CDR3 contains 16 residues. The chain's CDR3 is CASSESGRGPGNTIYF. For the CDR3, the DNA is TGTGCCAGCAGTGAAAGTGGACGGGGGCCTGGAAACACCATATATTTT.

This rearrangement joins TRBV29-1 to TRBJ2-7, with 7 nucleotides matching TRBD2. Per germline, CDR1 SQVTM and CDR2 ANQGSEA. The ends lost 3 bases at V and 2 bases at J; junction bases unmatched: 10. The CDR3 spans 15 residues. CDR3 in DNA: TGCAGCGTTGATGGGGAGGGTAAGAGACCCTACGAGCAGTACTTC. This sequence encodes CSVDGEGKRPYEQYF.